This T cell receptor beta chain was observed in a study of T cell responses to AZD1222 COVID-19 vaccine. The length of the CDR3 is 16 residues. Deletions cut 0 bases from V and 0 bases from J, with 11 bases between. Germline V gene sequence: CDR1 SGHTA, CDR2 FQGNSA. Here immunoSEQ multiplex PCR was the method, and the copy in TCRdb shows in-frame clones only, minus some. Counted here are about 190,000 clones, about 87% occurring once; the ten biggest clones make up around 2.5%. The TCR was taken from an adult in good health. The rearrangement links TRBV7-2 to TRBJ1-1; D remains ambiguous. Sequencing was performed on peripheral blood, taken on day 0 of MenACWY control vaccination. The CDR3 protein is CASSLASPTMNTEAFF. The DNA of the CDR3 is TGTGCCAGCAGCTTAGCGTCCCCGACAATGAACACTGAAGCTTTCTTT.